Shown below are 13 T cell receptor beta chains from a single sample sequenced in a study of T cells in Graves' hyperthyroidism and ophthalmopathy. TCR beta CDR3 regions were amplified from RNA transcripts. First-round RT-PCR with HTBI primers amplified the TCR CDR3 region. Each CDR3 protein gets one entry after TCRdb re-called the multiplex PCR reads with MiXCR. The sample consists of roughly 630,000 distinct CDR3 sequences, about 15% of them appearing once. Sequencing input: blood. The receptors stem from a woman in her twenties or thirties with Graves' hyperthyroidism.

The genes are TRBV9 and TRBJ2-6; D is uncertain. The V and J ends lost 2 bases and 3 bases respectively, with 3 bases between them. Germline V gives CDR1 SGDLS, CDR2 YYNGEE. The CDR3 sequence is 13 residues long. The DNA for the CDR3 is TGTGCCAGCAGCGTCGGTGGGGCCAACGTCCTGACTTTC. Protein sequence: CASSVGGANVLTF.

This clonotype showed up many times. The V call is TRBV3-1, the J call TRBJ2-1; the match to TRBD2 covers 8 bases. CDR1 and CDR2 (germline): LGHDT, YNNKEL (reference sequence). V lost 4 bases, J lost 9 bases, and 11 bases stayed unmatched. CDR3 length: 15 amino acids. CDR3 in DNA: TGTGCCAGCAGCCGCTGGATAGCGGGACAAGGTGAGCAGTTCTTC. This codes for CASSRWIAGQGEQFF.

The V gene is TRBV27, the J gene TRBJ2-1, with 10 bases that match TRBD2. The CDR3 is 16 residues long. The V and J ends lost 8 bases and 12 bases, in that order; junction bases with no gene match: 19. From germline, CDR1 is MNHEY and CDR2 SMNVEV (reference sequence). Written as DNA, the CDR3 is TGTGCCAGCGTAGCGGGAGGCGGTTCCAAAACCAGGGGGCAGTTCTTC. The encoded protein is CASVAGGGSKTRGQFF.

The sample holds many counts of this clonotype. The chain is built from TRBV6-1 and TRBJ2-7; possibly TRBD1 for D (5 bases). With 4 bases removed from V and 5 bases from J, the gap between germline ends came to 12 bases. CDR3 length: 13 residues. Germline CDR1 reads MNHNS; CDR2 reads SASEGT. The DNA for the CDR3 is TGTGCCAGCAGTGTCTTTCGGACAAACGAGCAGTACTTC. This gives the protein CASSVFRTNEQYF.

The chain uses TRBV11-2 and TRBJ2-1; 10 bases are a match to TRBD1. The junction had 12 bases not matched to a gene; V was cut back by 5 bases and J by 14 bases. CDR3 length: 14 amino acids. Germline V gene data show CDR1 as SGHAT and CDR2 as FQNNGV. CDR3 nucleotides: TGTGCCAGCAGCGCACGGGACAGGGGTTTGCAGGAGTTCTTC. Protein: CASSARDRGLQEFF.

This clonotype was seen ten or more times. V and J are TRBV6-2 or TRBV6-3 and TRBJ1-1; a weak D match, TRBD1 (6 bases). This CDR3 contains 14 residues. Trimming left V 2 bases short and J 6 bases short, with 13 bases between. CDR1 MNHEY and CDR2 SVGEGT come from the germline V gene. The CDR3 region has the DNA TGTGCCAGCAGTTACGTAACAGGGATCGCTGAAGCTTTCTTT. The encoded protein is CASSYVTGIAEAFF.

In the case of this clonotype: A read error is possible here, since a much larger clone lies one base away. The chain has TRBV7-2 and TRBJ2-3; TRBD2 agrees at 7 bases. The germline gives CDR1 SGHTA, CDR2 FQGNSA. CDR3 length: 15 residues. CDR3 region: CASSLRGSSTDMQYF. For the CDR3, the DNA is TGTGCCAGCAGCTTACGCGGGAGCTCCACAGATATGCAGTATTTT.

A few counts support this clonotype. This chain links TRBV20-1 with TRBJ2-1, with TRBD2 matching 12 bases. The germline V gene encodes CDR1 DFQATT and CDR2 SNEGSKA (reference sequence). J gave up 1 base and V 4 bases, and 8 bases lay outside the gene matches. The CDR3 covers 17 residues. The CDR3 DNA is TGCAGTGCTAAGCCTTGGACTAGCGGGAATTCCTACAATGAGCAGTTCTTC. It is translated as CSAKPWTSGNSYNEQFF.

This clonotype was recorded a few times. The CDR3 DNA reads TGCAGTGCTCCGAAGCCCGGAGGCACAGATACGCAGTATTTT. Encoded protein: CSAPKPGGTDTQYF. The chain recombines TRBV20-1 with TRBJ2-3; no reliable D call. The CDR3 runs 14 residues. Germline V gene lookup returns CDR1 DFQATT and CDR2 SNEGSKA (reference sequence). V was trimmed by 5 bases and J by 1 base, leaving 13 bases between them.

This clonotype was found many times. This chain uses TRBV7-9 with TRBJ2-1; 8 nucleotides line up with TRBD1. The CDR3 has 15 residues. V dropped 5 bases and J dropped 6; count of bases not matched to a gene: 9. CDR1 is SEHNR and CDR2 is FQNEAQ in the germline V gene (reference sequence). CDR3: CASSDGQGEANEQFF. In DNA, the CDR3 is TGTGCCAGCAGCGATGGACAGGGAGAAGCCAATGAGCAGTTCTTC.

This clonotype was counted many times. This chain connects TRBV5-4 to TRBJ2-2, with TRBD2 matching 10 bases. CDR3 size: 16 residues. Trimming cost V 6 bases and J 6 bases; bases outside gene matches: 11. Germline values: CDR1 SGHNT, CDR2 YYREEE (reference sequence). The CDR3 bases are TGTGCCAGCACTACCCGAGCGGGAGGGCCGTCCGGGGAGCTGTTTTTT. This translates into CASTTRAGGPSGELFF.

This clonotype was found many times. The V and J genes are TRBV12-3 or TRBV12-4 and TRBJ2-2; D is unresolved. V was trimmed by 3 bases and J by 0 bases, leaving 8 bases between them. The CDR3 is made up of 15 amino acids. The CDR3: CASSLNPTNTGELFF. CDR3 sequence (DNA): TGTGCCAGCAGTTTGAACCCAACGAACACCGGGGAGCTGTTTTTT.

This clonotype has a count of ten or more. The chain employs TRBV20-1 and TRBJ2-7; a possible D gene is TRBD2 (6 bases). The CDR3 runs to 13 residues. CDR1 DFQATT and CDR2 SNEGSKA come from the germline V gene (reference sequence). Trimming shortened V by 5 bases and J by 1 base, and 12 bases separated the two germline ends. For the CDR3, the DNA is TGCAGTGCTCCGGGACTGACGTCCTACGAGCAGTACTTC. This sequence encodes CSAPGLTSYEQYF.